The sequence of this TCR beta chain was determined in a study of Ad26.COV2.S vaccination and SARS-CoV-2 variants. Study-level information: Intramuscularly, Ad26.COV2.S was given either once or twice, 56 days apart. Study observations and caveats: Across vaccine and placebo recipients, the breadth of non-spike TCRs was similar.

As for treatment: roughly 19 received Ad26.COV2.S at low or high dose, single or two shots; roughly five received placebo; per-sample allocation not given. Specimen acquisition occurred on day 63 following the initial vaccine or placebo injection. The V gene's germline CDR1 is MGHRA and CDR2 YSYEKL. Trimming left V 2 bases short and J 5 bases short, with 13 bases between. This CDR3 contains 15 residues. About this clone: No antigen is known for it.

Data came from immunoSEQ multiplex PCR; TCRdb stores just in-frame clones and leaves some out. The repertoire consists of over 350,000 clones, with approximately 91% occurring once and the leading ten covering 3% to 4.5%. The TCR originated in a person between 18 and 59 years old who received the Ad26.COV2.S COVID-19 vaccine or a placebo. This chain joins TRBV4-1 and TRBJ1-3; D is ambiguous. The source was peripheral blood, collected in a trial of Ad26.COV2.S vaccine versus placebo. CDR3 nucleotides: TGCGCCAGCAGCCAATGGTCCCAGGAGAGAAACACCATATATTTT. Encoded protein: CASSQWSQERNTIYF.